The 16 T cell receptor beta chains given below trace back to one sample, sequenced in a study of blood T cell repertoires in COVID-19. The assay was immunoSEQ multiplex PCR, and TCRdb's table has in-frame clones only and misses some. The data show under 200,000 clones, with roughly 80% seen just once and about 7.2% held by the top ten. What was sequenced was peripheral blood. These receptors were collected from a man aged 60 to 69 with acute or convalescent COVID-19.

The CDR3 nucleotides are TGTGCCAGCAGCCTTCCGGGACAGGGATTGTTTGGTGGCTACACCTTC. Translating gives CASSLPGQGLFGGYTF. The gene calls are TRBV6-2 or TRBV6-3 and TRBJ1-2; 9 bases agree with TRBD1. V shed 6 bases, J shed 7 bases, and the junction held 15 bases outside the gene matches. This CDR3 region has 16 residues. Germline V gene data show CDR1 as MNHEY and CDR2 as SVGEGT.

This chain links TRBV30 with TRBJ1-5; a weak D match, TRBD1 (5 bases). Trimming cost V 2 bases and J 1 base, with 12 bases left between them. This CDR3 has 15 residues. The germline gives CDR1 GTSNPN, CDR2 SVGIG (reference sequence). The CDR3 coding sequence is TGTGCCTGGAGTTTCGGGGGTATCAGCAATCAGCCCCAGCATTTT. Protein: CAWSFGGISNQPQHF.

The J gene is TRBJ1-1, the V gene TRBV5-1; D ambiguous. The V gene lost 4 bases and the J gene lost 2 bases, with 15 bases spanning the gap. The germline gives CDR1 SGHRS, CDR2 YFSETQ. The CDR3 covers 15 residues. CDR3 region: CASSPPGWTNTEAFF. For the CDR3, the DNA is TGCGCCAGCAGCCCGCCTGGCTGGACTAACACTGAAGCTTTCTTT.

The chain joins TRBV30 to TRBJ2-3; the D gene is possibly TRBD2 (5 bases). Germline lookup yields CDR1 GTSNPN and CDR2 SVGIG (reference sequence). Between the trimmed V and J ends, which lost 0 bases and 6 bases, there was a span of 13 bases. This CDR3 has 14 residues. The CDR3 DNA follows: TGTGCCTGGAGTGTATTGAAGAGGGAGGATACGCAGTATTTT. It yields the protein CAWSVLKREDTQYF.

V usage is TRBV7-8 and J usage is TRBJ2-1, with D possibly matching TRBD2 (6 bases). The V end was cut by 6 bases, the J end by 3 bases, with 12 bases between. The CDR3 spans 14 residues. The germline V gene encodes CDR1 SGHVS and CDR2 FQNEAQ. CDR3 sequence (DNA): TGTGCCAGCAGTATTAGCGGCAACTACAATGAGCAGTTCTTC. This encodes CASSISGNYNEQFF. The full variable domain, its missing parts supplied by reference TRBV7-8 and TRBJ2-1, is GAGVSQSPRYKVAKRGQDVALRCDPISGHVSLFWYQQALGQGPEFLTYFQNEAQLDKSGLPSDRFFAERPEGSVSTLKIQRTQQEDSAVYLCASSISGNYNEQFFGPGTRLTVL.

The rearrangement links TRBV6-5 to TRBJ2-1; D is uncertain. The CDR3 spans 14 residues. V was shortened by 6 bases and J by 8 bases, with 17 bases between the two germline ends. Germline V gene sequence: CDR1 MNHEY, CDR2 SVGAGI. CDR3 protein: CASSRLLRPDEQFF. For the CDR3, the DNA is TGTGCCAGCAGCCGACTGTTGAGGCCCGATGAGCAGTTCTTC.

The V and J genes are TRBV19 and TRBJ1-2, with TRBD1 matching over 12 bases. The CDR3 covers 14 residues. V trimming: 9 bases; J trimming: 4 bases; junction bases outside the gene matches: 6. Germline V gene lookup returns CDR1 LNHDA and CDR2 SQIVND (reference sequence). The DNA for the CDR3 is TGTGCCAGCCGGGACAGGGGGCTCGGCTATGGCTACACCTTC. Translating it yields CASRDRGLGYGYTF.

This chain links TRBV7-9 with TRBJ1-5; no clear D gene. This CDR3 region has 14 residues. CDR1 and CDR2 from the germline V gene are SEHNR and FQNEAQ (reference sequence). Trimming took off 2 bases at V and 1 base at J, with 6 bases between the two ends. The CDR3 coding sequence is TGTGCCAGCAGCTTACCCGGGAGCAATCAGCCCCAGCATTTT. It is translated as CASSLPGSNQPQHF.

The chain recombines TRBV27 with TRBJ2-1, with 13 nucleotides matching TRBD2. This CDR3 spans 16 amino acids. Per germline, CDR1 MNHEY and CDR2 SMNVEV (reference sequence). The CDR3 region has the DNA TGTGTCCAGCACCGACTAGCGGGGGGCTCCTACAATGAGCAGTTCTTC. It codes for CVQHRLAGGSYNEQFF.

The chain joins TRBV5-1 to TRBJ1-2, with TRBD1 matching over 7 bases. The CDR3 has 14 residues. Germline CDR1 is SGHRS and CDR2 is YFSETQ. The V segment lost 4 bases and the J segment 3 bases; nucleotides outside the gene matches: 6. CDR3 nucleotide sequence: TGCGCCAGCAGCACGGGACAGTCAGACTATGGCTACACCTTC. Its translation is CASSTGQSDYGYTF.

As for this clone: Other nucleotide sequences in the sample specify the same CDR3. The CDR3 spells CASSLARGPFYEQYF. Here the CDR3 DNA reads TGTGCCAGCAGCTTAGCGCGGGGGCCCTTCTACGAGCAGTACTTC. The chain recombines TRBV7-2 with TRBJ2-7, with D possibly being TRBD2 (7 bases). Germline lookup yields CDR1 SGHTA and CDR2 FQGNSA. The length of the CDR3 is 15 residues. V lost 0 bases and J lost 3, with 12 bases in between.

V usage is TRBV6-2 or TRBV6-3 and J usage is TRBJ2-1, with D tentatively TRBD2 (6 bases). The CDR3 runs to 14 residues. Trimming pared 6 bases from V and 9 bases from J, leaving 18 bases between. Germline CDR1 MNHEY, CDR2 SVGEGT. In nucleotides, the CDR3 is TGTGCCAGCAGCTTCTCCCCCACTAGCTTTGAGCAGTTCTTC. It specifies CASSFSPTSFEQFF.

This rearrangement joins TRBV6-5 to TRBJ2-3; the D gene is possibly TRBD2 (6 bases). Per the germline V gene, CDR1 is MNHEY and CDR2 is SVGAGI. The V and J ends lost 7 bases and 0 bases respectively, with 14 bases between them. This CDR3 region has 15 residues. In DNA, the CDR3 is TGTGCCAGCACCCCTTTAGCGGTGAGCACAGATACGCAGTATTTT. This gives the protein CASTPLAVSTDTQYF.

The chain combines TRBV7-7 with TRBJ2-7; 13 nucleotides agree with TRBD2. The trim removed 3 bases at V and 7 bases at J, leaving 6 bases unmatched. The germline CDR1 and CDR2 sequences are SSHAT and FNYEAQ (reference sequence). The CDR3 sequence is 15 residues long. In nucleotides, the CDR3 is TGTGCCAGCAGCTTCGGACTAGCGGGAGTGGAGGAGCAGTACTTC. Encoded protein: CASSFGLAGVEEQYF.

The chain combines TRBV29-1 with TRBJ2-7, with a weak D call TRBD1 (6 bases). CDR1 SQVTM and CDR2 ANQGSEA come from the germline V gene. The CDR3 covers 15 residues. V lost 7 bases to trimming and J lost 7 bases, with 26 bases between them. CDR3 amino acids: CSENGGTTRTVEQYF. The CDR3, as DNA: TGCAGCGAAAACGGAGGCACTACGCGGACAGTGGAGCAGTACTTC.

The genes are TRBV5-4 and TRBJ2-1; a possible D gene is TRBD2 (6 bases). The germline gives CDR1 SGHNT, CDR2 YYREEE (reference sequence). This CDR3 contains 14 residues. Trimming stripped 2 bases from V and 2 bases from J, with 8 bases between. Here the CDR3 DNA reads TGTGCCAGCAGCTTAACGGGGGCCTACAATGAGCAGTTCTTC. Protein product: CASSLTGAYNEQFF.